The present T cell receptor (beta chain) was sequenced within a study of blood T cell repertoires in COVID-19 (TCRdb year 2020). About the study as a whole: Samples covering the acute and convalescent phases of COVID-19 were provided by collaborators in the United States, Italy and Spain. The material from the prospective study consisted of cDNA or gDNA derived from T cells, B-cell-depleted T cells, or PBMCs. Subjects who had been exposed to COVID-19, were actively infected with it, or had recovered from it provided the deeply sampled blood TCRbeta repertoires that made up the dataset. A freely available public database, intended as a resource for researchers studying the immune response to SARS-CoV-2, is where the repertoires were released. Samples were obtained from the ongoing ImmuneRACE study (first 160 participants) and from 1,200 or so subjects provided by 6 global collaborators. Nearly every sample came with metadata listing a de-identified subject ID, COVID-19 status, age in years and sex. Where HLA class I and class II types were available, the types were taken from metadata supplied by the sample provider, not from assay-based typing. The study at large found these results: The quantity of clinical and demographic metadata differed by source and by participant and was supplied without curation.

TCRbeta CDR3 regions were amplified from genomic DNA by means of the immunoSEQ Assay, a bias-controlled multiplex PCR. On the study's bioinformatics: The number of nucleated cells in each sample was estimated from the amplification of reference gene primers within the assay. To quantify the absolute abundance of each unique TCRbeta CDR3 rearrangement, sequence reads were collapsed and filtered. For each sample, productive Simpson clonality was calculated as the square root of Simpson's diversity index across productive rearrangements. TCRdb carries this immuneACCESS record with in-frame sequences only. Its versions omit some clonotypes, under half of them owing to an unresolved V gene in the studies checked, with the rest unexplained. V and J calls and clone size are those listed in that table; D and trimming were worked out from the DNA. The sample records some 100,000 clones, around 80% of which are singletons. Together, the top ten hold approximately 4.2% of the sample.

For CDR1 and CDR2, the germline V gene (reference sequence) lists LNHDA and SQIVND. After removal of 8 bases from V and 1 base from J, the junction retains 3 bases not matched to a gene. The cysteine opens and the phenylalanine closes a CDR3 of 13 amino acids. CDR3 DNA is the only sequence kept; it has 39 bases, read in frame from the first base. A remark on this clone: What this receptor recognizes is not known. Base qualities are not at hand, and no much larger clone is one base apart.

The collaborating institutions used their own protocols to collect whole blood in K2EDTA tubes. For TCRbeta analysis, collaborators shipped samples as frozen whole blood, isolated PBMCs, or DNA extracted from either of those sample types. The receptor chain draws on TRBV19 and TRBJ2-7, with 9 bases in between that match TRBD1. The TCR was taken from a human donor in a cohort sampled during active or convalescent COVID-19. Sequencing input: peripheral blood. The DNA sequence is given as TGTGCCAGTGGGGGGACAGGGTCCTACGAGCAGTACTTC. It translates as CASGGTGSYEQYF.